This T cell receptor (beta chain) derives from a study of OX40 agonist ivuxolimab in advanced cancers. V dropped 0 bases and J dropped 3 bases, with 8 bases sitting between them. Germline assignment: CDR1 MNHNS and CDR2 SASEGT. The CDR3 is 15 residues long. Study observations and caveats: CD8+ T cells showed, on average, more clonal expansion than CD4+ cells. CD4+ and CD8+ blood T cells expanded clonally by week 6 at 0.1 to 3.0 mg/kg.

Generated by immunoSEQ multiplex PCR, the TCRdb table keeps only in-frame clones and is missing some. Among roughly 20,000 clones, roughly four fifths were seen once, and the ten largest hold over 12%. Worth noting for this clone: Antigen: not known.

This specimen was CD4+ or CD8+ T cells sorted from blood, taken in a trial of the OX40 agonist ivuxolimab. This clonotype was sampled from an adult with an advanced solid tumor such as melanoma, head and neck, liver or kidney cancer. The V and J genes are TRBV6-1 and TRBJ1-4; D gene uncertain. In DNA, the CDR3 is TGTGCCAGCAGTGAAGCGGCAGCCTCTAATGAAAAACTGTTTTTT. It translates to CASSEAAASNEKLFF.